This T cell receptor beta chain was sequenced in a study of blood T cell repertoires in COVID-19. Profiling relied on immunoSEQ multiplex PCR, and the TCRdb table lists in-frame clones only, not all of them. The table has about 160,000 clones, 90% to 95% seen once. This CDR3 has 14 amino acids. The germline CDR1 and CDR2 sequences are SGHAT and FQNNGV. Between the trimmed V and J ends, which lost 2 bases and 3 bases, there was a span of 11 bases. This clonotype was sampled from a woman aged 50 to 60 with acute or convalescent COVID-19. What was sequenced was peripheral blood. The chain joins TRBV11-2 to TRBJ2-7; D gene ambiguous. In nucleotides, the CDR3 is TGTGCCAGCAGCTTAACAGCCGCAGACTACGAGCAGTACTTC. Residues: CASSLTAADYEQYF.